Presented here are 28 T cell receptor beta chains from one specimen sequenced in a study of cytomegalovirus exposure and HLA in healthy donors. With 60 Vbeta and 13 Jbeta primers, the PCR was carried out. Some clones are missing from TCRdb's copy, which holds only in-frame ones; the method was immunoSEQ multiplex PCR. The sample holds about 150,000 clones, less than 80% seen once. Sequencing was carried out using PBMCs. The receptor set was obtained from a man aged 25 to 40 in good health and CMV-seronegative.

This clone was picked up a small number of times. The V gene is TRBV7-9, the J gene TRBJ1-3; tentative D call: TRBD1 (6 bases). With 2 bases removed from V and 0 bases from J, the gap between germline ends came to 8 bases. Per the germline V gene, CDR1 is SEHNR and CDR2 is FQNEAQ (reference sequence). The CDR3 is 15 residues long. CDR3 nucleotide sequence: TGTGCCAGCAGCTTAACCAGGGGCTCTGGAAACACCATATATTTT. It codes for CASSLTRGSGNTIYF.

This chain connects TRBV2 to TRBJ2-5, with 7 bases that match TRBD1. Germline trimming cut 7 bases from V and 3 bases from J; bases unmatched to any gene: 11. Germline CDR1 is SNHLY and CDR2 is FYNNEI. The CDR3 length is 15 residues. In nucleotides, the CDR3 is TGTGCCAGCACTGACTTGGGGACAGCGGAAGAGACCCAGTACTTC. Translating it yields CASTDLGTAEETQYF.

This clone was counted a single time. CDR3 sequence (DNA): TGTGCCAGCAGCTTCTTGATAGTAAGCAATCAGCCCCAGCATTTT. Translating gives CASSFLIVSNQPQHF. This chain connects TRBV5-8 to TRBJ1-5; no reliable D call. This CDR3 spans 15 amino acids. Germline CDR1 is SGHTS and CDR2 is YDEGEE. Trimming stripped 2 bases from V and 1 base from J, with 10 bases between.

This rearrangement joins TRBV4-1 to TRBJ1-4; the match to TRBD1 covers 7 bases. From germline, CDR1 is MGHRA and CDR2 YSYEKL. CDR3 length: 15 amino acids. With V trimmed by 5 bases and J by 8 bases, 11 bases remained unmatched. CDR3 loop: CASSTTGDGWEKLFF. CDR3 bases: TGCGCCAGCAGCACCACAGGGGACGGTTGGGAAAAACTGTTTTTT.

This clone occurred once. A much bigger clone sits one base away, suggesting this may be a read error. The rearrangement links TRBV7-3 to TRBJ2-1; D may be TRBD1 (6 bases). This CDR3 is 13 amino acids long. Germline CDR1 is SGHTA and CDR2 is FQGTGA. Trimming took off 2 bases at V and 5 bases at J, with 7 bases between the two ends. CDR3 sequence (DNA): TGTGCCAGCAGCTTACGGACAGACAATGAGCAGTTCTTC. It yields the protein CASSLRTDNEQFF.

V gene TRBV5-6 combines with J gene TRBJ2-5; 12 nucleotides line up with TRBD1. This CDR3 is built from 18 residues. Germline V gene lookup returns CDR1 SGHDT and CDR2 YYEEEE. The ends lost 2 bases at V and 5 bases at J; junction bases unmatched: 13. The CDR3 DNA follows: TGTGCCAGCAGCTTACCATTCGGGACAGGGGGCGTAGGGGAGACCCAGTACTTC. It encodes CASSLPFGTGGVGETQYF.

The V gene is TRBV2, the J gene TRBJ1-5; 8 positions agree with TRBD1. Germline values: CDR1 SNHLY, CDR2 FYNNEI. Trimming removed 7 bases from V and 2 bases from J; junction bases left unmatched: 4. This CDR3 contains 14 residues. CDR3 sequence: CASTGGSGNQPQHF. The CDR3 DNA reads TGTGCCAGCACAGGGGGCAGTGGCAATCAGCCCCAGCATTTT. Looking up the rest from reference TRBV2 and TRBJ1-5 gives the full variable domain: EPEVTQTPSHQVTQMGQEVILRCVPISNHLYFYWYRQILGQKVEFLVSFYNNEISEKSEIFDDQFSVERPDGSNFTLKIRSTKLEDSAMYFCASTGGSGNQPQHFGDGTRLSIL.

The chain carries TRBV6-1 and TRBJ1-1; D possibly corresponds to TRBD1 (6 bases). This CDR3 is 14 amino acids long. Germline CDR1 MNHNS, CDR2 SASEGT. With 7 bases removed from V and 1 base from J, the gap between germline ends came to 13 bases. CDR3 sequence reads: CASTLGARNTEAFF. CDR3 bases: TGTGCCAGCACCTTGGGGGCGCGGAACACTGAAGCTTTCTTT.

Regarding this clone: The junction departs from the called germline gene at one end, perhaps through a read error. This chain uses TRBV7-2 with TRBJ2-1; TRBD2 matches 8 bases. The CDR3 covers 15 residues. CDR1 and CDR2 from the germline V gene are SGHTA and FQGNSA. The CDR3 DNA reads as TGTGCCAGCGGCTTAGTGCCCGGGGGGGCGGGTGAGCAGTTCTTC. Translating it yields CASGLVPGGAGEQFF. The whole variable domain, remainder taken from reference TRBV7-2 and TRBJ2-1, is GAGVSQSPSNKVTEKGKDVELRCDPISGHTALYWYRQSLGQGLEFLIYFQGNSAPDKSGLPSDRFSAERTGGSVSTLTIQRTQQEDSAVYLCASGLVPGGAGEQFFGPGTRLTVL.

The chain links TRBV7-9 to TRBJ1-1; 7 positions agree with TRBD1. The CDR3 contains 13 residues. The V gene's germline CDR1 is SEHNR and CDR2 FQNEAQ (reference sequence). V was pared by 1 base and J by 7 bases, with 3 bases of the junction left unmatched. Written as DNA, the CDR3 is TGTGCCAGCAGCTTAGGACAGGGAAATGAAGCTTTCTTT. Translating it yields CASSLGQGNEAFF.

J is TRBJ2-3 and V is TRBV28, with D maybe TRBD2 (5 bases). V shed 8 bases and J shed 0 bases, with 18 bases lying between them. Per germline, CDR1 MDHEN and CDR2 SYDVKM. The CDR3 contains 16 residues. CDR3 DNA sequence: TGTGCCAGCGCTGAGGCGCTAGCCGGTAGCACAGATACGCAGTATTTT. Translating gives CASAEALAGSTDTQYF. The full variable domain, completed using reference TRBV28 and TRBJ2-3, is DVKVTQSSRYLVKRTGEKVFLECVQDMDHENMFWYRQDPGLGLRLIYFSYDVKMKEKGDIPEGYSVSREKKERFSLILESASTNQTSMYLCASAEALAGSTDTQYFGPGTRLTVL.

A single count supports this clone. The chain is built from TRBV6-5 and TRBJ1-1, with 8 bases aligning to TRBD1. The CDR3 is 13 residues long. The ends lost 2 bases at V and 8 bases at J; junction bases unmatched: 4. From germline, CDR1 is MNHEY and CDR2 SVGAGI. Here the CDR3 DNA reads TGTGCCAGCAGTTACCCCGGGACAGGCGAAGCTTTCTTT. It specifies CASSYPGTGEAFF.

The V gene is TRBV28, the J gene TRBJ1-6; D not certain. CDR1 is MDHEN and CDR2 is SYDVKM in the germline V gene. V dropped 5 bases and J dropped 8 bases, with 13 bases sitting between them. This CDR3 has 14 amino acids. The CDR3 DNA is TGTGCCAGCAGTGAACCCGGGGAGGATTCACCCCTCCACTTT. Translated, it gives CASSEPGEDSPLHF.

The chain combines TRBV19 with TRBJ1-4, with 7 bases fitting TRBD1. J was trimmed by 5 bases and V by 1 base; bases with no gene match: 7. CDR1 is LNHDA and CDR2 is SQIVND in the germline V gene (reference sequence). The CDR3 has 16 residues. The CDR3 sequence: CASSIGPGTANEKLFF. The CDR3 region has the DNA TGTGCCAGTAGTATAGGCCCCGGGACAGCAAATGAAAAACTGTTTTTT.

The gene calls are TRBV18 and TRBJ2-3; TRBD2 aligns across 12 bases. This CDR3 is 20 amino acids long. Germline values: CDR1 KGHSH, CDR2 LQKENI. After removal of 1 base from V and 5 bases from J, the junction contained 16 bases not matched to a gene. CDR3 protein: CASSPRFGASGGAIQDTQYF. The DNA of the CDR3 is TGTGCCAGCTCACCACGGTTTGGGGCTAGCGGGGGGGCCATTCAAGATACGCAGTATTTT.

V is TRBV6-5 and J is TRBJ2-2; unclear D gene. CDR1 and CDR2 from the germline V gene are MNHEY and SVGAGI. Trimming stripped 6 bases from V and 4 bases from J, with 6 bases between. The CDR3 loop spans 12 amino acids. The DNA for the CDR3 is TGTGCCAGCAGCCCAATCACCGGGGAGCTGTTTTTT. This encodes CASSPITGELFF.

The chain uses TRBV7-9 and TRBJ2-3; D gene unclear. V gave up 0 bases and J gave up 4 bases, with 5 bases separating them. Germline V CDR1 and CDR2: SEHNR, FQNEAQ (reference sequence). CDR3 length: 13 amino acids. CDR3 residues: CASSLASADTQYF. In DNA, the CDR3 is TGTGCCAGCAGCTTAGCGAGTGCAGATACGCAGTATTTT.

J is TRBJ2-2 and V is TRBV7-2; 7 bases are a match to TRBD1. There are 14 residues in the CDR3. V was pared by 4 bases and J by 6 bases, with 5 bases of the junction left unmatched. The germline V gene encodes CDR1 SGHTA and CDR2 FQGNSA. The CDR3 DNA is TGTGCCAGCAGCTGGAGACAGGGACCCGGGGAGCTGTTTTTT. Residues: CASSWRQGPGELFF.

V is TRBV19 and J is TRBJ1-1, with TRBD1 matching over 9 bases. After removal of 5 bases from V and 4 bases from J, the junction contained 8 bases not matched to a gene. Germline V lookup: CDR1 LNHDA, CDR2 SQIVND (reference sequence). The length of the CDR3 is 15 residues. For the CDR3, the DNA is TGTGCCAGTAGTCCGACGGACAGGGGCGCCACTGAAGCTTTCTTT. As protein: CASSPTDRGATEAFF.

The V and J genes are TRBV6-1 and TRBJ1-2; the D is unclear. The length of the CDR3 is 13 residues. From germline, CDR1 is MNHNS and CDR2 SASEGT. The ends were cut back, 3 bases at V and 3 bases at J, with 8 bases in the middle. The CDR3 region is CASSDSYDYGYTF. As DNA, the CDR3 is TGTGCCAGCAGTGATAGTTATGACTATGGCTACACCTTC.

The J gene is TRBJ1-5, the V gene TRBV18; TRBD1 might be the D (5 bases). Between the trimmed V and J ends, which lost 1 base and 6 bases, there was a span of 10 bases. In germline, CDR1 is KGHSH, CDR2 LQKENI. The CDR3 sequence is 14 residues long. The CDR3 region is CASSPQGQGQPQHF. CDR3 nucleotides: TGTGCCAGCTCACCACAGGGGCAGGGTCAGCCCCAGCATTTT.

The chain couples TRBV2 to TRBJ1-1, with D possibly matching TRBD1 (5 bases). Germline CDR1 and CDR2: SNHLY and FYNNEI. This CDR3 contains 15 residues. Deletions cut 8 bases from V and 0 bases from J, with 16 bases between. CDR3 region: CASAQGGTMNTEAFF. CDR3 nucleotide sequence: TGTGCCAGCGCCCAGGGTGGCACCATGAACACTGAAGCTTTCTTT.

This rearrangement joins TRBV9 to TRBJ1-4; 8 bases agree with TRBD1. The V and J ends lost 4 bases and 10 bases, in that order; junction bases with no gene match: 9. The CDR3 spans 14 residues. Germline V gives CDR1 SGDLS, CDR2 YYNGEE. For the CDR3, the DNA is TGTGCCAGCAGCCCAACAGGGGGTTTAGGAAAACTGTTTTTT. This translates into CASSPTGGLGKLFF.

This clone was picked up one time. This sequence joins TRBV7-2 and TRBJ1-6; the match to TRBD1 covers 7 bases. The CDR3 totals 15 residues. Germline-derived CDR1 and CDR2 are SGHTA and FQGNSA. V shed 3 bases and J 6 bases; nucleotides not matched to a gene: 5. CDR3 DNA: TGTGCCAGCAGCTTCGAGACAGGGTTTAATTCACCCCTCCACTTT. This translates into CASSFETGFNSPLHF. Filled out from reference TRBV7-2 and TRBJ1-6, the complete variable domain reads GAGVSQSPSNKVTEKGKDVELRCDPISGHTALYWYRQSLGQGLEFLIYFQGNSAPDKSGLPSDRFSAERTGGSVSTLTIQRTQQEDSAVYLCASSFETGFNSPLHFGNGTRLTVT.

The rearrangement uses TRBV7-2 and TRBJ2-7; D is perhaps TRBD1 (7 bases). Germline CDR1 is SGHTA and CDR2 is FQGNSA. This CDR3 is built from 14 residues. V lost 5 bases, J lost 6 bases, and 17 bases lay in between. CDR3 sequence: CASSRTGTAGEQYF. DNA of the CDR3: TGTGCCAGCAGCCGAACCGGGACAGCGGGCGAGCAGTACTTC.

The chain joins TRBV29-1 to TRBJ1-4; 8 nucleotides line up with TRBD1. Germline-derived CDR1 and CDR2 are SQVTM and ANQGSEA. Trimming removed 6 bases from V and 7 bases from J; junction bases left unmatched: 7. The CDR3 runs 13 residues. CDR3 sequence reads: CSVLDRAVEKLFF. For the CDR3, the DNA is TGCAGCGTCTTGGACAGGGCTGTTGAAAAACTGTTTTTT. Looking up the rest from reference TRBV29-1 and TRBJ1-4 gives the full variable domain: SAVISQKPSRDICQRGTSLTIQCQVDSQVTMMFWYRQQPGQSLTLIATANQGSEATYESGFVIDKFPISRPNLTFSTLTVSNMSPEDSSIYLCSVLDRAVEKLFFGSGTQLSVL.

The chain couples TRBV7-9 to TRBJ2-5, with D possibly matching TRBD2 (6 bases). From germline, CDR1 is SEHNR and CDR2 FQNEAQ (reference sequence). This CDR3 has 14 residues. The V end was cut by 2 bases, the J end by 5 bases, with 12 bases between. Here the CDR3 DNA reads TGTGCCAGCAGCTTATTAGGCGGGGTGGAGACCCAGTACTTC. Translated: CASSLLGGVETQYF. The full variable domain, its missing parts supplied by reference TRBV7-9 and TRBJ2-5, is DTGVSQNPRHKITKRGQNVTFRCDPISEHNRLYWYRQTLGQGPEFLTYFQNEAQLEKSRLLSDRFSAERPKGSFSTLEIQRTEQGDSAMYLCASSLLGGVETQYFGPGTRLLVL.

The chain links TRBV5-6 to TRBJ1-3, with a tentative D call TRBD1 (5 bases). V was shortened by 4 bases and J by 7 bases, with 12 bases between the two germline ends. The CDR3 has 13 residues. The V gene's germline CDR1 is SGHDT and CDR2 YYEEEE. The CDR3, as DNA: TGTGCCAGCAGCCCGGACACGGAGAACACCATATATTTT. It is translated as CASSPDTENTIYF.